This is a list of T cell receptor beta chains from one sample in a study of blood T cell repertoires in COVID-19. This table comes from immunoSEQ multiplex PCR, and its TCRdb copy is limited to in-frame clones, with some not included. In the table there are 200,000 to 250,000 clones, around 87% of which are singletons. Sequenced material: PBMCs or T cells enriched from blood (not recorded which). Receptors originate from a man aged 25-40 years who had been exposed to COVID-19. Both conserved end residues are part of each CDR3. The D gene is left open where the match is weak. Clone size, where shown, is once, few, many, or a class for clones that have expanded.

cdr3_nt cdr3_aa d_call clone_size j_call v_call
TGTGCCAGCAGTTACCGCGCGGGGCCAGGGATGACCTACGAGCAGTACTTC CASSYRAGPGMTYEQYF NA NA TRBJ2-7 TRBV6-2/TRBV6-3
TGTGCCAGCAGCTTAGGTGGCGGATTGAACACTGAAGCTTTCTTT CASSLGGGLNTEAFF NA few TRBJ1-1 TRBV11-3
TGTGCCAGCAGCGTATCGGGAGGCAGAAGCTACGAGCAGTACTTC CASSVSGGRSYEQYF TRBD2 once TRBJ2-7 TRBV9
TGTGCCAGCAACCAATGGGCAGGGCCACAAAATGAGCAGTTCTTC CASNQWAGPQNEQFF NA once TRBJ2-1 TRBV3-1/TRBV3-2
TGTGCCAGCAGTTTACAGGGGGGCTATGGCTACACCTTC CASSLQGGYGYTF TRBD1 NA TRBJ1-2 TRBV27
TGTGCCATCAGTCACAGCACCACAGATACGCAGTATTTT CAISHSTTDTQYF NA NA TRBJ2-3 TRBV10-3
TGTGCCAGCAGCCAGACTAATAGCAATCAGCCCCAGCATTTT CASSQTNSNQPQHF NA NA TRBJ1-5 TRBV7-2
TGTGCCAGCAGCCCCAATCGCGGAGGGAGCTCTGGAAACACCATATATTTT CASSPNRGGSSGNTIYF NA NA TRBJ1-3 TRBV7-3
TGTGCCACCAGCAGAGTTCGACAGCTTAACACTGAAGCTTTCTTT CATSRVRQLNTEAFF NA NA TRBJ1-1 TRBV15
TGTGCCTGGAGTGATCAGGGTTTTGGTGAAAAACTGTTTTTT CAWSDQGFGEKLFF NA NA TRBJ1-4 TRBV30